Each of the 7 T cell receptor beta chains below was sequenced from the same sample in a study of immune cell composition in non-small cell lung cancer. Assay: immunoSEQ multiplex PCR; the TCRdb copy retains only in-frame clones and omits some. The sample yields 1,500 or so clones, 60% to 70% seen once. The normal lung sample lay at least 3 cm, and maximally far, from the tumour. Sequenced material: non-adjacent lung tissue. The receptors originated from a human donor with non-small cell lung cancer.

This clone is deemed large (0.1 to 1%). This rearrangement joins TRBV6-1 to TRBJ2-5; 7 bases agree with TRBD1. The germline V gene has CDR1 MNHNS and CDR2 SASEGT. The CDR3 contains 18 residues. V dropped 0 bases and J dropped 5; count of bases not matched to a gene: 15. Here the CDR3 DNA reads TGTGCCAGCAGTGAAGCCATAACAGGGGCCGCGACCGGCGAGACCCAGTACTTC. Translated, it gives CASSEAITGAATGETQYF.

The chain links TRBV19 to TRBJ1-1; D might be TRBD1 (5 bases). Germline lookup yields CDR1 LNHDA and CDR2 SQIVND (reference sequence). The CDR3 has 14 residues. V was clipped by 3 bases and J by 6 bases, with 14 bases between them. As DNA, the CDR3 is TGTGCCAGTAGTATTAACGGGGGAATTTCTGAAGCTTTCTTT. This encodes CASSINGGISEAFF.

This clone has only one observation. The CDR3 DNA reads as TGCGCCAGCCAATCGGGACAGGCATACACCGGGGAGCTGTTTTTT. It specifies CASQSGQAYTGELFF. This chain connects TRBV5-1 to TRBJ2-2, with 8 bases that match TRBD1. This CDR3 contains 15 residues. Germline trimming cut 7 bases from V and 3 bases from J; bases unmatched to any gene: 8. The germline V gene has CDR1 SGHRS and CDR2 YFSETQ.

The chain carries TRBV19 and TRBJ2-1; D possibly corresponds to TRBD1 (8 bases). The germline V and J ends were trimmed by 3 bases and 8 bases, with 14 bases remaining between them. Germline V gene sequence: CDR1 LNHDA, CDR2 SQIVND (reference sequence). The CDR3 runs to 14 residues. The CDR3 nucleotides read TGTGCCAGTAGTATGCAGGGGGCGGGGGATGAGCAGTTCTTC. Its protein product is CASSMQGAGDEQFF.

The V gene is TRBV1, the J gene TRBJ2-7; the D call in the table, TRBD2, was not verified against the DNA. TRBV1 is a pseudogene. The CDR3 runs to 17 residues. CDR3 residues: CTSSQELGGRSSYEQYF. The CDR3, as DNA: TGCACCAGCAGCCAAGAACTGGGCGGGCGTAGCTCCTACGAGCAGTACTTC.

CDR3 in amino acids: CASSSWDRGLGEETQYF. The DNA of the CDR3 is TGTGCCAGCAGCTCTTGGGACAGGGGGCTCGGAGAAGAGACCCAGTACTTC. The V gene is TRBV7-2, the J gene TRBJ2-5, with 12 bases fitting TRBD1. The V gene end was trimmed by 4 bases and the J gene end by 3 bases; junction bases not matched to a gene: 9. The CDR3 consists of 17 residues. Per germline, CDR1 SGHTA and CDR2 FQGNSA.

This clone showed up just a few times. This chain connects TRBV28 to TRBJ2-7; possible D gene TRBD2, 5 bases. Trimming removed 5 bases at V and 7 bases at J, with 18 bases between. The germline CDR1 and CDR2 sequences are MDHEN and SYDVKM. The CDR3 length is 14 residues. The CDR3 is CASSLHTSPGEQYF. The CDR3 DNA reads as TGTGCCAGCAGTCTCCACACCAGCCCGGGGGAGCAGTACTTC.